These 8 T cell receptor beta chains originate from one sample sequenced in a study of cytomegalovirus exposure and HLA in healthy donors (TCRdb year 2017). Library preparation employed the immunoSEQ multiplex PCR assay. For the multiplex PCR, a mixture combining 60 forward primers for TCR Vbeta segments and 13 reverse primers for TCR Jbeta segments was used. In TCRdb, the immuneACCESS table is reduced to in-frame sequences with V and J assigned. These tables do not hold every clone; where another copy was compared, an unresolved V gene accounts for under half, and the others remain unexplained. In all, the sample holds tens of thousands of clones, and around 80% of those were seen once. 2% to 3% of the sample comes from the top ten. Sequencing input: PBMCs. Receptor source: a man aged 30-40 years in good health and CMV-seronegative.

This clone has more than one count but fewer than ten. The V call is TRBV4-3, the J call TRBJ2-7; 8 bases are a match to TRBD2. The J segment lost 7 bases and the V segment lost 1 base, leaving 6 bases of the junction unmatched. The CDR3 has 14 residues. Germline assignment: CDR1 LGHNA and CDR2 YSLEER. The CDR3 DNA is TGCGCCAGCAGCCAAGCAGCGGGAGTTGGGGAGCAGTACTTC. It specifies CASSQAAGVGEQYF.

The gene calls are TRBV6-5 and TRBJ1-5; the D is unclear. V was clipped by 4 bases and J by 5 bases, with 15 bases between them. Looked up from germline, CDR1 is MNHEY and CDR2 is SVGAGI. The CDR3 loop spans 15 amino acids. The CDR3 bases are TGTGCCAGCAGTTCCGCCCCCCGTGGAGATCAGCCCCAGCATTTT. Translating it yields CASSSAPRGDQPQHF.

J is TRBJ1-3 and V is TRBV6-1; D gene uncertain. The CDR3 spans 12 residues. In germline, CDR1 is MNHNS, CDR2 SASEGT. V dropped 10 bases and J dropped 4 bases, with 11 bases sitting between them. The CDR3 sequence: CATGSGGNTIYF. The DNA for the CDR3 is TGTGCCACCGGTTCCGGGGGAAACACCATATATTTT.

V and J are TRBV2 and TRBJ2-5, with no clear D. The germline CDR1 and CDR2 sequences are SNHLY and FYNNEI. The CDR3 extends over 13 amino acids. Deletions cut 6 bases from V and 2 bases from J, with 10 bases between. CDR3 amino acids: CASSLRLQETQYF. Written as DNA, the CDR3 is TGTGCCAGCAGCCTTCGTCTGCAAGAGACCCAGTACTTC.

The V and J genes are TRBV5-4 and TRBJ2-2; D not resolved. In germline, CDR1 is SGHNT, CDR2 YYREEE (reference sequence). Deletions cut 4 bases from V and 2 bases from J, with 3 bases between. This CDR3 has 12 amino acids. Here the CDR3 reads CASSPNTGELFF. CDR3 DNA: TGTGCCAGCAGCCCTAACACCGGGGAGCTGTTTTTT.

In the case of this clone: A much bigger clone sits one base away, suggesting this may be a read error. The rearrangement links TRBV6-4 to TRBJ2-5, with 13 bases lining up with TRBD2. The germline V gene has CDR1 MRHNA and CDR2 SNTAGT. V trimming: 3 bases; J trimming: 2 bases; junction bases outside the gene matches: 0. CDR3 size: 15 residues. CDR3 DNA: TGTGCCAGCAGTGAACTAGCGGGAGGGCAAGAGACCCAGTACTTC. It codes for CASSELAGGQETQYF.

The rearrangement joins TRBV27 to TRBJ2-5; no clear D gene. The CDR3 runs 14 residues. The germline gives CDR1 MNHEY, CDR2 SMNVEV (reference sequence). V was pared by 3 bases and J by 4 bases, with 12 bases between. CDR3 residues: CASSFRWSSETQYF. The CDR3 nucleotides read TGTGCCAGCAGTTTCCGGTGGAGTTCAGAGACCCAGTACTTC.

The chain links TRBV4-2 to TRBJ2-5; no clear D gene. Germline V CDR1 and CDR2: LGHNA, YNFKEQ. V was trimmed by 0 bases and J by 2 bases, leaving 4 bases between them. The CDR3 spans 13 residues. In DNA, the CDR3 is TGTGCCAGCAGCCAAGACCCTCAAGAGACCCAGTACTTC. This translates into CASSQDPQETQYF.